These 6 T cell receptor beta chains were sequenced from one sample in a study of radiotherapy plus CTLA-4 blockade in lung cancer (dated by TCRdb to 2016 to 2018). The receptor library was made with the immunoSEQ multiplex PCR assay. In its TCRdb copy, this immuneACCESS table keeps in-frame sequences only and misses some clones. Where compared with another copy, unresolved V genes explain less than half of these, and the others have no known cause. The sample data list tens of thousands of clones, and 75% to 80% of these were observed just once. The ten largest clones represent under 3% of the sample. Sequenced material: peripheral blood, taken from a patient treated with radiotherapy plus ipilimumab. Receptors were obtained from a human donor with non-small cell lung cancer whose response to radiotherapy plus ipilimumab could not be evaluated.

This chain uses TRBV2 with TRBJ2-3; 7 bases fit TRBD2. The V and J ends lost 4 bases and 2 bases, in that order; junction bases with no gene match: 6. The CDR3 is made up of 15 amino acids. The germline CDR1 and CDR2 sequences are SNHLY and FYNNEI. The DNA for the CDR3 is TGTGCCAGCAGTGCCCGCCGGGACTACACAGATACGCAGTATTTT. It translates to CASSARRDYTDTQYF.

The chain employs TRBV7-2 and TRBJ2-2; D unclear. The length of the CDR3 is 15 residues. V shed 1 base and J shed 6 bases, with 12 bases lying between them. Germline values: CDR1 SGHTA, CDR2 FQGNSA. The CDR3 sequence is CASSLVTPWPGELFF. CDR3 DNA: TGTGCCAGCAGCTTAGTCACCCCCTGGCCCGGGGAGCTGTTTTTT.

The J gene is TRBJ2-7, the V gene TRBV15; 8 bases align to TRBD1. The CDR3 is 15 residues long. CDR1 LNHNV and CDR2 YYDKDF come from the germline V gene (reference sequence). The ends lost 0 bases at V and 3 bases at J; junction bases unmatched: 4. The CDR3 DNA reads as TGTGCCACCAGCAGAGAACAGGGGGGCGGCTACGAGCAGTACTTC. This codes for CATSREQGGGYEQYF.

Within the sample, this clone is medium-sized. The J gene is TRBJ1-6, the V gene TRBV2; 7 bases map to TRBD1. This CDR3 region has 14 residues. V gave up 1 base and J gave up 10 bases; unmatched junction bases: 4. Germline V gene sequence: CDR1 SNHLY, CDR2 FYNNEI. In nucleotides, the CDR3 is TGTGCCAGCAGTGAAGGGACGACAGGGTCACCCCTCCACTTT. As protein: CASSEGTTGSPLHF.

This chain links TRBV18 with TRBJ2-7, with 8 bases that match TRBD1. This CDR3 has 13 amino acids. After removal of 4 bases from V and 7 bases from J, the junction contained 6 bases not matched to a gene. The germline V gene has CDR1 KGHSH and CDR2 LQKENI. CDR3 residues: CASSLGQGGEQYF. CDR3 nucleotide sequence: TGTGCCAGCTCACTAGGACAGGGAGGTGAGCAGTACTTC. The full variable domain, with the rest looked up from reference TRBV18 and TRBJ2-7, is NAGVMQNPRHLVRRRGQEARLRCSPMKGHSHVYWYRQLPEEGLKFMVYLQKENIIDESGMPKERFSAEFPKEGPSILRIQQVVRGDSAAYFCASSLGQGGEQYFGPGTRLTVT.

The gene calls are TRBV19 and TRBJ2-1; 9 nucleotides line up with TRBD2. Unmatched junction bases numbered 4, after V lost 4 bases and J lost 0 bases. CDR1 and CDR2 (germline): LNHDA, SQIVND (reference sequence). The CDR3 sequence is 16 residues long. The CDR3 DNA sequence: TGTGCCAGTAGTACATATAGCGGGAGCTCCTACAATGAGCAGTTCTTC. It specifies CASSTYSGSSYNEQFF.